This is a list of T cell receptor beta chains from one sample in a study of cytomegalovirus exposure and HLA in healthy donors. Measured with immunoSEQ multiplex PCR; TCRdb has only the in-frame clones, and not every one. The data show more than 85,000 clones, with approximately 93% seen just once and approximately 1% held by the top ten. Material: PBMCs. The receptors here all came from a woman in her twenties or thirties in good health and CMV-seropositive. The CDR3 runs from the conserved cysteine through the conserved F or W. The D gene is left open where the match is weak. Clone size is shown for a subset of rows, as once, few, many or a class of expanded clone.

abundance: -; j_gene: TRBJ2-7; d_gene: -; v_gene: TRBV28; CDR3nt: TGTGCCAGCAGCCCTAACCTGTGGCTAGCGAGCTACGAGCAGTACTTC; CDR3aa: CASSPNLWLASYEQYF
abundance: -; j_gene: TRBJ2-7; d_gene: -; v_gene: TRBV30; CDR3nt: TGTGCCTGGGTACACCGGACCGGGGGCTACGAGCAGTACTTC; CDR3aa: CAWVHRTGGYEQYF
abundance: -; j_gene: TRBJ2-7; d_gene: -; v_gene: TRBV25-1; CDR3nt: TGTGCCAGCAGTGTTCAGTCCTACGAGCAGTACTTC; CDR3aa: CASSVQSYEQYF
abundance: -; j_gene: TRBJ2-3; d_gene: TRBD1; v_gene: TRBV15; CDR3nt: TGTGCCACCAGCAGACACCTCCCGACAGGGGATGGCACAGATACGCAGTATTTT; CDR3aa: CATSRHLPTGDGTDTQYF
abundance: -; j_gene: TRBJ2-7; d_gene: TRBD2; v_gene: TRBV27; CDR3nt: TGTGCCAGCAGTCCCGGACTAGCGGGAGGAGTTCCCCCCTACGAGCAGTACTTC; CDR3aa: CASSPGLAGGVPPYEQYF
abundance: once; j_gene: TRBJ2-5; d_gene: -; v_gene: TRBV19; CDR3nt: TGTGCCAGTAGTACCCCTTTGAGCGGAGAGACCCAGTACTTC; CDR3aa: CASSTPLSGETQYF
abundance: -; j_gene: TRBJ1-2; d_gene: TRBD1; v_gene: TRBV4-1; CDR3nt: TGCGCCAGCAGCCAAGAAAACAGGGGTCTAGAGAGTAACTATGGCTACACCTTC; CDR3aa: CASSQENRGLESNYGYTF
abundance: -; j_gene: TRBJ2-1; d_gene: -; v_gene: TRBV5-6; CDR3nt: TGTGCCAGCAGCCTGGTCATTAGCGCCACGATTGGCGATGAGCAGTTCTTC; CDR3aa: CASSLVISATIGDEQFF
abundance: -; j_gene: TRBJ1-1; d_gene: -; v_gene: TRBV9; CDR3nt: TGTGCCAGCAGCGAACAGGGTAAGAGAGGCACTGAAGCTTTCTTT; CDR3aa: CASSEQGKRGTEAFF
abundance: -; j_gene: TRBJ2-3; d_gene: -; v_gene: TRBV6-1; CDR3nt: TGTGCCAGCAGTGAATACCAGGCGGGGCCCACAGATACGCAGTATTTT; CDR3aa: CASSEYQAGPTDTQYF
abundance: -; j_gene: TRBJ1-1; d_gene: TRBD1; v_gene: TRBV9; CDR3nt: TGTGCCAGCAGCTCACAGGGGGGGAGCATGAACACTGAAGCTTTCTTT; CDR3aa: CASSSQGGSMNTEAFF
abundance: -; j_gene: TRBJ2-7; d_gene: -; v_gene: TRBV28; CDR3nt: TGTGCCAGCAGTTTACCGACAGGAAACGGCTACGAGCAGTACTTC; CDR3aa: CASSLPTGNGYEQYF
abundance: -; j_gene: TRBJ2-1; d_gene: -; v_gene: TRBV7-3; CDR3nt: TGTGCCAGCAGCTTAGTCGGTAACAATGAGCAGTTCTTC; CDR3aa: CASSLVGNNEQFF
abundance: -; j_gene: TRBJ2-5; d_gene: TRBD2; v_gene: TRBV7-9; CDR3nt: TGTGCCAGCAGCCCCCGACTAGCGGGAGGTATTGAGACCCAGTACTTC; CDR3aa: CASSPRLAGGIETQYF
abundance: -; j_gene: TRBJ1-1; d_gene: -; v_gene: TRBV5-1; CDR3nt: TGCGCCAGCAGCTTAAAACCCACCCCGGGGTTTAATCTAGAGAACACTGAAGCTTTCTTT; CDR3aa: CASSLKPTPGFNLENTEAFF
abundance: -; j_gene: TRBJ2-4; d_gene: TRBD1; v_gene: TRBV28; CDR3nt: TGTGCCAGCAGGAGACAGGGGAACATTCAGTACTTC; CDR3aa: CASRRQGNIQYF
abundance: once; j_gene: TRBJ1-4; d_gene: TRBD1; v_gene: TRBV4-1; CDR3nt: TGCGCCAGCAGCCAACTGGGACAGGGGGCACGAAAACTGTTTTTT; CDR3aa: CASSQLGQGARKLFF
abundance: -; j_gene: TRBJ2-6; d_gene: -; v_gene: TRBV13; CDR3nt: TGTGCCAGCAGCTCAGGAGATGATTCCAGCTCTGGGGCCAACGTCCTGACTTTC; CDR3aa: CASSSGDDSSSGANVLTF
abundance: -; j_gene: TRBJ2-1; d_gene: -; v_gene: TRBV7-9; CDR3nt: TGTGCCAGCCGTCGGGGTAGCGCTAAGCTGTCCTACAATGAGCAGTTCTTC; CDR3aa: CASRRGSAKLSYNEQFF
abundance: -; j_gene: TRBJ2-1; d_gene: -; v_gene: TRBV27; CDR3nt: TGTGCCAGCAGTTTGGGCGACATCTACAATGAGCAGTTCTTC; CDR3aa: CASSLGDIYNEQFF
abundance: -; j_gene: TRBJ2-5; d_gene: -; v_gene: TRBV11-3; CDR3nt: TGTGCCAGCAGCTTGACTCAAGAGACCCAGTACTTC; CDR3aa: CASSLTQETQYF
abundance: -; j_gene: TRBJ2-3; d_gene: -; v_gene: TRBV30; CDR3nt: TGTTCCTGGGGCCAAAGCACAGATACGCAGTATTTT; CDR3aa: CSWGQSTDTQYF
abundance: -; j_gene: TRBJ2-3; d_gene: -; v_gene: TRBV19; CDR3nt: TGTGCCAGTAGTACCGACTACACAGATACGCAGTATTTT; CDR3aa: CASSTDYTDTQYF